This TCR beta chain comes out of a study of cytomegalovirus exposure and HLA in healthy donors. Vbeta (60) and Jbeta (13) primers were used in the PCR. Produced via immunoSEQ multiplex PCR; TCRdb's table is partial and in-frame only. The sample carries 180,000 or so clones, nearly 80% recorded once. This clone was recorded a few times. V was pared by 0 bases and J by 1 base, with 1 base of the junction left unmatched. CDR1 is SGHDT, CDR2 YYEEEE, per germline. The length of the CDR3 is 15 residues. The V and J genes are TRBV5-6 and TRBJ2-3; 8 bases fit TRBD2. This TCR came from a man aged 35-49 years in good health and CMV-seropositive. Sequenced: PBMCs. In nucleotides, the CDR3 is TGTGCCAGCAGCTTGGTACTAGCGGGCACAGATACGCAGTATTTT. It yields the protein CASSLVLAGTDTQYF.